This is a list of T cell receptor beta chains from one sample in a study of blood T cell repertoires in COVID-19. Data came from immunoSEQ multiplex PCR; TCRdb stores just in-frame clones and leaves some out. The table has a few hundred thousand clones, 80% to 90% seen once. What was sequenced was PBMCs or T cells enriched from blood (not recorded which). These receptors all stem from a man between 18 and 35 years old who had recovered from COVID-19. Both conserved end residues are part of each CDR3. The D gene is left open where the match is weak. Clone size appears in some rows only: once, few, many, or a class for an expanded clone.

>NA|TRBV6-5|TRBJ1-6|TRBD1
TGTGCCAGCAGGGACCGGGACAGGGGCTTGTCACCCCTCCACTTT
CASRDRDRGLSPLHF
>NA|TRBV6-5|TRBJ2-1|NA
TGTGCCAGCAGAGCCGCGGGCGGGCGGGCGGAGCAGTTCTTC
CASRAAGGRAEQFF
>NA|TRBV6-5|TRBJ2-1|NA
TGTGCCAGCATTCAGACTAGGGGGGGACGCGAGCAGTTCTTC
CASIQTRGGREQFF
>NA|TRBV18|TRBJ2-1|NA
TGTGCCAGCTCACCAGGACTAACGGATGAGCAGTTCTTC
CASSPGLTDEQFF
>once|TRBV27|TRBJ1-2|TRBD1
TGTGCCAGCAGTTCCGGGACAGGGGTCTATGGCTACACCTTC
CASSSGTGVYGYTF
>NA|TRBV19|TRBJ2-3|NA
TGTGCCAGTAGTATAGTGCCGCGGGACCCAAGCACAGATACGCAGTATTTT
CASSIVPRDPSTDTQYF
>NA|TRBV27|TRBJ1-6|TRBD1
TGTGCCAGCAGTACCGGGACAGGGGTTTCACCCCTCCACTTT
CASSTGTGVSPLHF
>NA|TRBV7-9|TRBJ2-7|TRBD1
TGTGCCAGCAGCTTGACAGGGGGCGGCAACGAGCAGTACTTC
CASSLTGGGNEQYF
>NA|TRBV21-1|TRBJ2-7|NA
TGTGCCAGCAGCAAAGGGGGACAGGTAGAGTACGAGCAGTACTTC
CASSKGGQVEYEQYF
>few|TRBV14|TRBJ1-6|NA
TGTGCCAGCAGCCCCACCCGACAGGTTAATTCACCCCTCCACTTT
CASSPTRQVNSPLHF
>NA|TRBV13|TRBJ1-2|NA
TGTGCCAGCAGCTGGCAGGGTGCTGATGGCTACACCTTC
CASSWQGADGYTF
>NA|TRBV11-2|TRBJ2-7|TRBD2
TGTGCCAGCAGCGGTCGTGGACTAGCGGGAATTGGCGAGCAGTACTTC
CASSGRGLAGIGEQYF
>NA|TRBV4-1|TRBJ2-6|TRBD1
TGCGCCAGCAGCCAAGAGCGACAGGGTAGGGCGAGGAGTGGGGCCAACGTCCTGACTTTC
CASSQERQGRARSGANVLTF
>NA|TRBV7-3|TRBJ1-1|TRBD1
TGTGCCAGCAGCAAAAGGACAGGAGAAGCTTTCTTT
CASSKRTGEAFF
>NA|TRBV5-4|TRBJ1-5|TRBD1
TGTGCCAGCAGCTCCGGGACAGGGGCGGGTCAGCCCCAGCATTTT
CASSSGTGAGQPQHF
>few|TRBV27|TRBJ2-2|TRBD2
TGTGCCAGCAGATTTAGCGGGGTGTCTAACACCGGGGAGCTGTTTTTT
CASRFSGVSNTGELFF
>NA|TRBV9|TRBJ2-3|NA
TGTGCCAGCAGCGCCGGACAGTTCACAGATACGCAGTATTTT
CASSAGQFTDTQYF
>NA|TRBV15|TRBJ1-6|TRBD1
TGTGCCACCAGCACACCCAACAGGGGGGGGGATTCACCCCTCCACTTT
CATSTPNRGGDSPLHF
>NA|TRBV7-2|TRBJ1-2|NA
TGTGCCAGCTGGGGGCGGCGGGGCTACACCTTC
CASWGRRGYTF
>NA|TRBV9|TRBJ2-7|TRBD2
TGTGCCAGCAGCGTAGCTCCCTGGACTAGCGGAGCCTACGAGCAGTACTTC
CASSVAPWTSGAYEQYF
>NA|TRBV9|TRBJ2-1|TRBD2
TGTGCCAGCAGCGCCATTAGCGGGAGGTACAATGAGCAGTTCTTC
CASSAISGRYNEQFF
>NA|TRBV2|TRBJ1-5|TRBD1
TGTGCCAGCAGTGAAGCGGGACAGGGTATCAATCAGCCCCAGCATTTT
CASSEAGQGINQPQHF
>NA|TRBV27|TRBJ2-6|NA
TGTGCCAGCAGTTTAGCGACAGACTCTGGGGCCAACGTCCTGACTTTC
CASSLATDSGANVLTF
>NA|TRBV5-1|TRBJ2-1|TRBD1
TGCGCCAGCAGCCCGAGAGAGAGGACAGGGTTCGTATCCCGTACCTACAATGAGCAGTTCTTC
CASSPRERTGFVSRTYNEQFF
>NA|TRBV7-6|TRBJ2-3|NA
TGTGCCAGCGAGGGGACATCCACAGATACGCAGTATTTT
CASEGTSTDTQYF
>NA|TRBV6-6|TRBJ2-7|NA
TGTGCCAGCAGTCGCCCCAACTCCGTCTCCTACGAGCAGTACTTC
CASSRPNSVSYEQYF
>NA|TRBV4-2|TRBJ2-2|TRBD2
TGTGCCAGCAGCCAAGCTCCCAACCTAGCGGGCCCCACCGGGGAGCTGTTTTTT
CASSQAPNLAGPTGELFF
>once|TRBV19|TRBJ2-2|TRBD2
TGTGCCAGTACCCTCCTAGCGGGAGCGGGGGCGGGCGGGGAGCTGTTTTTT
CASTLLAGAGAGGELFF
>NA|TRBV4-1|TRBJ1-5|NA
TGCGCCAGCATAATAAAGCCCGAGGAAAGTTATAGCAATCAGCCCCAGCATTTT
CASIIKPEESYSNQPQHF
>NA|TRBV5-5|TRBJ2-1|NA
TGTGCCAGCAGCCGACAGGAGCCCTTCTCCTACAATGAGCAGTTCTTC
CASSRQEPFSYNEQFF
>NA|TRBV25-1|TRBJ1-2|NA
TGTGCCAGCAGTGAAGGTCGGGGAGTTGGCTACACCTTC
CASSEGRGVGYTF
>NA|TRBV5-4|TRBJ2-7|TRBD2
TGTGCCAGCAGCCGGGGACTAGCGGGAGGGTTCGCGGTATCCTACGAGCAGTACTTC
CASSRGLAGGFAVSYEQYF
>once|TRBV5-1|TRBJ1-4|NA
TGCGCCAGCAACCCGACGGGTAATGAAAAACTGTTTTTT
CASNPTGNEKLFF
>NA|TRBV7-9|TRBJ2-3|TRBD2
TGTGCCAGCAGCCAATTGACTAGCGGGCTTACAGATACGCAGTATTTT
CASSQLTSGLTDTQYF
>NA|TRBV5-1|TRBJ2-3|TRBD2
TGCGCCAGCAGCTTTGGACTAGCGGGACCGATCGGCGATACGCAGTATTTT
CASSFGLAGPIGDTQYF
>NA|TRBV5-1|TRBJ1-5|NA
TGCGCCAGCAGCTTGACCGGGGGGCCTCAGCCCCAGCATTTT
CASSLTGGPQPQHF
>NA|TRBV27|TRBJ2-1|NA
TGTGCCAGCAGTTTAAAGGAGGGGGCTTTTAATGAGCAGTTCTTC
CASSLKEGAFNEQFF
>NA|TRBV4-3|TRBJ2-3|NA
TGCGCCAGCAGCCAACAGGGCCCAGATACGCAGTATTTT
CASSQQGPDTQYF
>NA|TRBV7-9|TRBJ2-4|NA
TGTGCCAGCAGCCCCAGCTACAGGGAGGGAGCCAAAAACATTCAGTACTTC
CASSPSYREGAKNIQYF
>NA|TRBV29-1|TRBJ2-1|NA
TGCAGCGTTGGTCTAACCACTTACAATGAGCAGTTCTTC
CSVGLTTYNEQFF
>NA|TRBV5-5|TRBJ2-1|TRBD1
TGTGCCAGCATCCCTGGGACAGGGAGGAACAATGAGCAGTTCTTC
CASIPGTGRNNEQFF
>NA|TRBV9|TRBJ2-7|NA
TGTGCCAGCAGCCCTTTAGGGGGATACGAGCAGTACTTC
CASSPLGGYEQYF
>NA|TRBV7-2|TRBJ2-5|TRBD1
TGTGCCAGCAGCTCACAGGGGACAGGGAGGACAGAGACCCAGTACTTC
CASSSQGTGRTETQYF
>NA|TRBV7-9|TRBJ1-1|TRBD1
TGTGCCAGCAGCTTAGCGGGACAGGACGAAGCTTTCTTT
CASSLAGQDEAFF
>NA|TRBV29-1|TRBJ1-4|NA
TGCAGCGTTGAATCGGGTCAGAATGAAAAACTGTTTTTT
CSVESGQNEKLFF
>NA|TRBV6-4|TRBJ2-3|TRBD1
TGTGCCAGCAGTGATCAGGGGGCAGATACGCAGTATTTT
CASSDQGADTQYF
>NA|TRBV5-6|TRBJ1-1|NA
TGTGCCAGCAGCCCTGTGGGGGGGATGAACACTGAAGCTTTCTTT
CASSPVGGMNTEAFF
>NA|TRBV29-1|TRBJ2-1|NA
TGCAGCGTTGAAGATCCCATTTTTCAGGGATACAATGAGCAGTTCTTC
CSVEDPIFQGYNEQFF
>NA|TRBV6-5|TRBJ1-2|NA
TGTGCCAGCCTTCGGACAGAAGCAGGTGGCTACACCTTC
CASLRTEAGGYTF
>NA|TRBV28|TRBJ2-7|NA
TGTGCCAGCGCAGTGGGGGCAGGGTTGTACGAGCAGTACTTC
CASAVGAGLYEQYF
>NA|TRBV10-3|TRBJ2-1|TRBD2
TGTGCCATCAGTGAGTCACTAGCGGGCCCCCATGAGCAGTTCTTC
CAISESLAGPHEQFF
>NA|TRBV2|TRBJ1-1|TRBD1
TGTGCCAGCAGTGAATCCAGGGGGAGTGAAGCTTTCTTT
CASSESRGSEAFF
>NA|TRBV14|TRBJ1-2|NA
TGTGCCAGCAGCCAAGAGGGTAATCCGTCCCGCGGGGGCTACACCTTC
CASSQEGNPSRGGYTF
>NA|TRBV5-1|TRBJ2-3|NA
TGCGCCAGCAGAGAGAAGAAGACAGATACGCAGTATTTT
CASREKKTDTQYF
>NA|TRBV28|TRBJ2-1|NA
TGTGCCAGCCAGTTTGAGCGGGCCTCGAAGTTCTTC
CASQFERASKFF
>NA|TRBV6-5|TRBJ2-7|TRBD1
TGTGCCAGCAGTTACGGGACAGCCTCCTACGAGCAGTACTTC
CASSYGTASYEQYF
>NA|TRBV3-1/TRBV3-2|TRBJ1-4|NA
TGTGCCAGCAGCCAAGACGGTGCAACTAATGAAAAACTGTTTTTT
CASSQDGATNEKLFF
>many|TRBV7-9|TRBJ1-1|NA
TGTGCCAGCACCCGACTCCCTCGGGACACTGAAGCTTTCTTT
CASTRLPRDTEAFF
>NA|TRBV19|TRBJ2-1|TRBD2
TGTGCCAGTAATAAAGAGCGGGGGGGCTACAATGAGCAGTTCTTC
CASNKERGGYNEQFF